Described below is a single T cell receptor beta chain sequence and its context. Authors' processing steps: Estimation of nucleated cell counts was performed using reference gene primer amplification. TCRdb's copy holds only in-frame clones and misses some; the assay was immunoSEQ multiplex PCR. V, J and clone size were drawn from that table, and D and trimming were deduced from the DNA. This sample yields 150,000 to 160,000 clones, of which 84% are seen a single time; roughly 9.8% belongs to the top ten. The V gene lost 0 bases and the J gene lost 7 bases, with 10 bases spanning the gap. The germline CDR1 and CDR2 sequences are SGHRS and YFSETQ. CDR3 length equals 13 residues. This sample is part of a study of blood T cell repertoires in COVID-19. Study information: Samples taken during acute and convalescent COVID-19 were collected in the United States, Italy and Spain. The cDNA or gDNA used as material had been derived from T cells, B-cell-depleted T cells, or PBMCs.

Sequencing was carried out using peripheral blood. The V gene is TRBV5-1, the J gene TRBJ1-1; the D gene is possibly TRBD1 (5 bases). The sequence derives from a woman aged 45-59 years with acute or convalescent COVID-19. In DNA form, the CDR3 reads TGCGCCAGCAGCTTGGACGGGGGAGGTGAAGCTTTCTTT. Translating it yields CASSLDGGGEAFF.